What follows are 2 T cell receptor beta chains derived from one specimen sequenced in a study of T cells after yellow fever vaccination. TCRdb itself ran the 5' RACE reads through MiXCR, one entry per CDR3 protein. This table has around 320,000 distinct CDR3 sequences, approximately 4.5% appearing once. The specimen comprised PBMCs, sampled 15 days after the yellow fever booster vaccination. The origin of the receptors is a man aged 18-30 years who received the YFV17D yellow fever vaccine.

This clonotype showed up just a few times. The chain couples TRBV18 to TRBJ2-7; D might be TRBD1 (6 bases). V lost 5 bases and J lost 1, with 12 bases in between. This CDR3 has 14 amino acids. The V gene's germline CDR1 is KGHSH and CDR2 LQKENI. The CDR3 bases are TGTGCCAGCTCATCGCAGGACAGATCCTACGAGCAGTACTTC. Encoded protein: CASSSQDRSYEQYF.

This clonotype showed up just a few times. This chain connects TRBV5-6 to TRBJ2-2; D gene ambiguous. From germline, CDR1 is SGHDT and CDR2 YYEEEE. CDR3 length: 15 residues. Trimming removed 3 bases from V and 5 bases from J, with 14 bases in between. The DNA for the CDR3 is TGTGCCAGCAGCTCAAACGCAGTGGTAACCGGGGAGCTGTTTTTT. Protein sequence: CASSSNAVVTGELFF.